This T cell receptor beta chain was retrieved from a study of shared clonotypes between healthy human individuals. Per germline, CDR1 MDHEN and CDR2 SYDVKM. Losses at the gene ends were 5 bases for V and 15 bases for J; bases not matched to a gene: 12. The CDR3 sequence is 13 residues long. At a deep level, the assay was run. Generated by immunoSEQ multiplex PCR, the TCRdb table keeps only in-frame clones and is missing some. In the table there are some 1.1 million clones, roughly 80% of which are singletons. This clone has just one count. The V call is TRBV28, the J call TRBJ2-3; 9 bases map to TRBD1. The source material was memory CD4+ T cells from PBMCs. Regarding subset: CD45RA-negative fraction. The receptor's source is a man aged 18 to 35 in good health. Some clones in this sample may be carry-over from other donors' samples. In DNA, the CDR3 is TGTGCCAGCAGTCTCACCGGACAGGGGAACGCATATTTT. This gives the protein CASSLTGQGNAYF.